This is a list of T cell receptor beta chains from one sample in a study of T-cell reconstitution after alpha-beta-depleted transplantation in children. TCRdb called the PCR reads again in MiXCR, with one record for every CDR3 protein. This table holds some 550,000 distinct CDR3 sequences, 20% to 25% found once. The sample in question was PBMCs, mostly from graft donor cells, obtained 360 days after TCRalphabeta/CD19-depleted stem cell transplant. The receptors here all came from a boy in the first two years of life who had a stem cell transplant for acute myeloid leukemia, so the T cells may come from the graft donor. The CDR3 runs from the conserved cysteine through the conserved F or W. Each record gives: J gene, D gene, clone size, V gene, CDR3 length, CDR3 protein, CDR3 DNA. D genes are given only for firm matches. Size is omitted from some rows. Given values are once, few, many or a class for expanded clones.

TRBJ2-1	TRBD2	few	TRBV27	14	CASTSGGSYNEQFF	TGTGCCAGCACCTCCGGGGGGTCTTACAATGAGCAGTTCTTC
TRBJ2-2	-	few	TRBV25-1	17	CASSEFFGGTNTGELFF	TGTGCCAGCAGTGAATTTTTTGGGGGAACGAACACCGGGGAGCTGTTTTTT
TRBJ2-7	TRBD2	many	TRBV6-5	16	CASSPLLAGGPYEQYF	TGTGCCAGCAGCCCTCTCCTAGCGGGGGGTCCCTACGAGCAGTACTTC
TRBJ2-7	-	few	TRBV20-1	16	CSARDGGLLVGHEQYF	TGCAGTGCTAGAGATGGGGGACTCCTTGTAGGGCACGAGCAGTACTTC
TRBJ2-1	-	-	TRBV7-9	12	CASNPPHPPEFF	TGTGCCAGCAATCCTCCGCATCCCCCGGAGTTCTTC
TRBJ1-2	TRBD1	-	TRBV5-1	15	CASSLDRGFSHGYTF	TGCGCCAGCAGCTTGGACAGGGGATTCAGTCATGGCTACACCTTC
TRBJ2-3	-	many	TRBV25-1	15	CASSEFERGGDTQYF	TGTGCCAGCAGTGAATTTGAGAGGGGAGGAGATACGCAGTATTTT
TRBJ2-2	TRBD2	few	TRBV6-2/TRBV6-3	15	CASSYSGGRTGELFF	TGTGCCAGCAGTTATAGCGGGGGACGCACCGGGGAGCTGTTTTTT
TRBJ2-3	TRBD2	many	TRBV9	15	CASSALAGGTDTQYF	TGTGCCAGCAGCGCACTAGCGGGGGGGACAGATACGCAGTATTTT
TRBJ1-6	-	-	TRBV10-1	13	CASSFSENSPLHF	TGCGCCAGCAGCTTTTCAGAGAATTCACCCCTCCACTTT
TRBJ2-3	TRBD1	many	TRBV7-9	15	CASSLPGQGIDTQYF	TGTGCCAGCAGCTTGCCGGGACAGGGAATAGATACGCAGTATTTT
TRBJ2-1	-	-	TRBV10-3	12	CAISGDLNEQFF	TGTGCCATCAGTGGCGACTTAAATGAGCAGTTCTTC
TRBJ1-6	-	many	TRBV12-3/TRBV12-4	14	CASSLGDYPRALHF	TGTGCCAGCAGTTTAGGGGACTACCCAAGGGCCCTCCACTTT
TRBJ1-6	TRBD1	-	TRBV12-3/TRBV12-4	16	CASSPTQGRSNSPLHF	TGTGCCAGCAGCCCGACACAGGGGCGGTCTAATTCACCCCTCCACTTT
TRBJ2-6	TRBD1	many	TRBV5-1	17	CASRDRGQGTGANVLTF	TGCGCCAGCAGGGACAGGGGCCAAGGGACTGGGGCCAACGTCCTGACTTTC
TRBJ2-1	TRBD2	many	TRBV5-1	14	CASSFEAGYNEQFF	TGCGCCAGCAGCTTTGAAGCGGGGTACAATGAGCAGTTCTTC
TRBJ1-1	-	few	TRBV29-1	11	CSVATDTEAFF	TGCAGCGTTGCGACAGACACTGAAGCTTTCTTT
TRBJ2-2	-	-	TRBV24-1	13	CATSEGNTGELFF	TGTGCCACCAGTGAGGGGAACACCGGGGAGCTGTTTTTT
TRBJ2-2	-	many	TRBV6-1	16	CASSHPGERGTGELFF	TGTGCCAGCAGCCATCCAGGTGAACGTGGCACCGGGGAGCTGTTTTTT
TRBJ2-3	TRBD1	-	TRBV5-5	14	CASSSDRGPDTQYF	TGTGCCAGCAGCTCGGACAGGGGGCCAGATACGCAGTATTTT
TRBJ1-2	-	few	TRBV6-5	13	CASSYSRSYGYTF	TGTGCCAGCAGTTACTCGAGGAGTTATGGCTACACCTTC
TRBJ2-5	-	few	TRBV29-1	13	CSVVNRDQETQYF	TGCAGCGTCGTAAACAGGGACCAAGAGACCCAGTACTTC
TRBJ1-1	-	many	TRBV5-1	13	CASIATGSGEAFF	TGCGCCAGCATCGCTACGGGCAGCGGCGAAGCTTTCTTT
TRBJ2-1	-	-	TRBV15	17	CATSRHYYGAPYNEQFF	TGTGCCACCAGCAGACACTACTACGGGGCCCCCTACAATGAGCAGTTCTTC
TRBJ1-2	-	few	TRBV5-1	13	CASSLESRYGYTF	TGCGCCAGCAGCTTGGAGAGCCGCTATGGCTACACCTTC
TRBJ1-2	-	many	TRBV29-1	14	CSVLPGSRGYGYTF	TGCAGCGTCCTACCGGGGAGCCGTGGCTATGGCTACACCTTC
TRBJ1-6	TRBD1	few	TRBV6-5	14	CASSYLTGGWPLHF	TGTGCCAGCAGTTACTTAACAGGGGGTTGGCCCCTCCACTTT
TRBJ2-7	-	-	TRBV12-3/TRBV12-4	15	CASSLYGTGTYEQYF	TGTGCCAGCAGTTTGTATGGGACGGGGACCTACGAGCAGTACTTC
TRBJ1-4	-	-	TRBV5-1	13	CASSLETNEKLFF	TGCGCCAGCAGCTTGGAAACTAATGAAAAACTGTTTTTT
TRBJ2-5	-	many	TRBV7-2	13	CASSFGEGGTQYF	TGTGCCAGCAGCTTCGGCGAGGGGGGGACCCAGTACTTC
TRBJ2-1	TRBD1	-	TRBV7-2	17	CASSATTGVPSYNEQFF	TGTGCCAGCAGCGCCACGACAGGGGTCCCCTCCTACAATGAGCAGTTCTTC
TRBJ2-2	-	many	TRBV7-3	17	CASSLQGKRENTGELFF	TGTGCCAGCAGCTTACAGGGGAAGCGCGAGAACACCGGGGAGCTGTTTTTT
TRBJ1-5	-	-	TRBV20-1	15	CSARRGRAGNQPQHF	TGCAGTGCTAGGAGGGGCAGGGCAGGCAATCAGCCCCAGCATTTT
TRBJ2-1	TRBD2	-	TRBV7-3	15	CASSYLAGGPNEQFF	TGTGCCAGCAGCTATCTAGCGGGGGGGCCCAATGAGCAGTTCTTC
TRBJ2-7	TRBD1	-	TRBV12-3/TRBV12-4	13	CASSQGQRYEQYF	TGTGCCAGCAGCCAGGGACAGAGATACGAGCAGTACTTC
TRBJ1-5	TRBD1	-	TRBV6-2/TRBV6-3	14	CASRSGTGNQPQHF	TGTGCCAGCAGATCCGGGACAGGGAATCAGCCCCAGCATTTT
TRBJ1-2	TRBD1	few	TRBV20-1	16	CSASSQGASILNGYTF	TGCAGTGCTAGTTCACAGGGGGCTAGTATCCTAAATGGCTACACCTTC
TRBJ2-1	TRBD1	few	TRBV20-1	14	CSARDSAGGNEQFF	TGCAGTGCTAGAGACTCGGCAGGGGGCAATGAGCAGTTCTTC
TRBJ1-2	-	few	TRBV10-3	16	CAISEPSDSIGYGYTF	TGTGCCATCAGCGAACCTTCGGACAGTATAGGCTATGGCTACACCTTC
TRBJ1-1	-	-	TRBV11-1	15	CASSLAGLIGTEAFF	TGTGCCAGCAGCTTAGCGGGACTCATTGGCACTGAAGCTTTCTTT
TRBJ2-1	-	-	TRBV7-2	15	CASSLGGDPYNEQFF	TGTGCCAGCAGCTTGGGGGGTGACCCCTACAATGAGCAGTTCTTC
TRBJ2-3	-	-	TRBV5-5	14	CASRLSGGTDTQYF	TGTGCCAGCAGATTGTCAGGGGGGACAGATACGCAGTATTTT
TRBJ2-7	TRBD1	-	TRBV7-9	13	CASTYAGGYEQYF	TGTGCCAGCACCTACGCAGGGGGTTACGAGCAGTACTTC
TRBJ1-2	-	-	TRBV29-1	12	CSAEGGNYGYTF	TGCAGCGCCGAGGGGGGTAACTATGGCTACACCTTC
TRBJ1-3	-	many	TRBV5-1	16	CASSSSATADGNTIYF	TGCGCCAGCAGCTCGTCCGCGACGGCAGATGGAAACACCATATATTTT
TRBJ2-7	-	once	TRBV6-2/TRBV6-3	15	CASSRTGTLPYEQYF	TGTGCCAGCAGTAGGACCGGGACGTTGCCCTACGAGCAGTACTTC
TRBJ1-6	TRBD1	-	TRBV7-2	15	CASSLQGQGQSPLHF	TGTGCCAGCAGCTTACAGGGACAGGGTCAGTCACCCCTCCACTTT
TRBJ2-1	-	-	TRBV7-2	16	CASSLVGGDIYNEQFF	TGTGCCAGCAGCTTAGTGGGCGGGGACATTTACAATGAGCAGTTCTTC
TRBJ2-1	-	few	TRBV5-1	14	CASSTPQGSNEQFF	TGCGCCAGCAGCACCCCCCAGGGTTCCAATGAGCAGTTCTTC
TRBJ1-2	-	-	TRBV3-1	14	CASSQSIADHGYTF	TGTGCCAGCAGCCAATCTATAGCAGACCATGGCTACACCTTC
TRBJ1-5	-	-	TRBV10-3	13	CAVKQRVYLPQHF	TGTGCCGTGAAACAGCGGGTGTATCTCCCCCAGCATTTT
TRBJ1-3	-	-	TRBV13	16	CASSLDAGFSGNTIYF	TGTGCCAGCAGCTTAGACGCAGGATTCTCTGGAAACACCATATATTTT
TRBJ2-7	-	-	TRBV30	16	CAWSTPGLPSSYEQYF	TGTGCCTGGAGTACTCCAGGGCTCCCAAGCTCCTACGAGCAGTACTTC